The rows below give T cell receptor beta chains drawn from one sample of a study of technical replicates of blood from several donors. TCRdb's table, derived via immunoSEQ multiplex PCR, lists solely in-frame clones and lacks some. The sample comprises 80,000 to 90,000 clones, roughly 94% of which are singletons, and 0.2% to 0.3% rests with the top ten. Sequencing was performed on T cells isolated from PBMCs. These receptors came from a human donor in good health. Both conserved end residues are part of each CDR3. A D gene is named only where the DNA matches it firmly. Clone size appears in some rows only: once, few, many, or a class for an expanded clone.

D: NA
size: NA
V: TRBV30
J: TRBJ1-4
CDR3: CAWTAGGVWEKLFF
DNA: TGTGCCTGGACCGCCGGGGGGGTCTGGGAAAAACTGTTTTTT

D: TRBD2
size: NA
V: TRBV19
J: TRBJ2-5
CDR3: CASSTQAGGFQETQYF
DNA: TGTGCCAGTAGTACCCAAGCGGGGGGATTCCAAGAGACCCAGTACTTC

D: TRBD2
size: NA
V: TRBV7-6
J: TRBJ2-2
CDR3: CASSSYGGGRKTGELFF
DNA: TGTGCCAGCAGCTCTTATGGTGGCGGGAGGAAGACCGGGGAGCTGTTTTTT

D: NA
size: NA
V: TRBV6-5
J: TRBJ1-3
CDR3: CASSYSLSGNTIYF
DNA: TGTGCCAGCAGTTACTCGCTATCTGGAAACACCATATATTTT

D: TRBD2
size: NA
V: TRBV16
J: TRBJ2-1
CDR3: CASSPVGLALNEQFF
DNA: TGTGCCAGCAGCCCGGTCGGACTAGCGCTTAATGAGCAGTTCTTC

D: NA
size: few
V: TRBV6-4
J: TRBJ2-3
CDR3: CASSGSESTDTQYF
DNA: TGTGCCAGCAGCGGGAGCGAGAGCACAGATACGCAGTATTTT

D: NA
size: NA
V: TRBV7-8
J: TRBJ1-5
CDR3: CASSFGTSNNQPQHF
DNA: TGTGCCAGCAGCTTCGGGACATCCAACAATCAGCCCCAGCATTTT

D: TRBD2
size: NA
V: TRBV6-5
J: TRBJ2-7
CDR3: CASSYAGGLSYEQYF
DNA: TGTGCCAGCAGTTATGCGGGGGGATTATCCTACGAGCAGTACTTC

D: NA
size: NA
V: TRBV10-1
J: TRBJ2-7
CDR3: CASSGQLYEQYF
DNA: TGCGCCAGCAGTGGACAGCTCTACGAGCAGTACTTC

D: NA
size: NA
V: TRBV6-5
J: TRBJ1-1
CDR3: CASIIDRRGTEAFF
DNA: TGTGCCAGCATCATCGACAGGCGAGGAACTGAAGCTTTCTTT

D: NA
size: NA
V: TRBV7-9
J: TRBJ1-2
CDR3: CASSLAGSNYGYTF
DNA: TGTGCCAGCAGCTTAGCCGGTAGTAACTATGGCTACACCTTC

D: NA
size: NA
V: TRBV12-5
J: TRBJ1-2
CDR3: CASVADRGSNGYTF
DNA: TGTGCTAGTGTCGCCGATCGGGGAAGCAATGGCTACACCTTC

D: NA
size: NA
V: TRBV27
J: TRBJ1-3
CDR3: CASGRGNTIYF
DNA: TGTGCCAGCGGACGGGGGAACACCATATATTTT

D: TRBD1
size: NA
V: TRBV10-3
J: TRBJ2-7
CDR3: CAIKKGQGPNQDSYEQYF
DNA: TGTGCCATCAAGAAGGGACAGGGGCCCAACCAAGATTCCTACGAGCAGTACTTC

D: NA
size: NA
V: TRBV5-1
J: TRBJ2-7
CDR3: CASNPSGLSYEQYF
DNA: TGCGCCAGCAACCCCTCGGGACTGAGCTACGAGCAGTACTTC

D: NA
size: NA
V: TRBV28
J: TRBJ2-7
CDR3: CASSPPVYEQYF
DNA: TGTGCCAGCAGCCCCCCGGTATACGAGCAGTACTTC

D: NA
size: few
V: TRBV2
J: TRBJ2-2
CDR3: CASYGLLNTGELFF
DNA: TGTGCCAGCTATGGACTCCTGAACACCGGGGAGCTGTTTTTT

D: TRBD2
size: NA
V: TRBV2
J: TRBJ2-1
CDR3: CASSQTSGYNEQFF
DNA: TGTGCCAGCAGTCAGACTAGCGGCTACAATGAGCAGTTCTTC

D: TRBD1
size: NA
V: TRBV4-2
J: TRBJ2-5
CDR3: CASGNRGETQYF
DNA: TGTGCCAGCGGAAACAGGGGAGAGACCCAGTACTTC

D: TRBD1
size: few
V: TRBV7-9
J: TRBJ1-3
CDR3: CASSEPGQELYF
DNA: TGTGCCAGCAGCGAACCTGGACAGGAGTTATATTTT

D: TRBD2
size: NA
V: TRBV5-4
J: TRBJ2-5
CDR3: CASSLGGLAEETQYF
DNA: TGTGCCAGCAGCTTGGGGGGACTAGCGGAAGAGACCCAGTACTTC

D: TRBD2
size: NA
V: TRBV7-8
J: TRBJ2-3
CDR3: CASSSGTSGGPSGTQYF
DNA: TGTGCCAGCAGCTCTGGGACTAGCGGGGGGCCCTCGGGGACGCAGTATTTT